The 10 T cell receptor beta chains below all came from one sample that was sequenced in a study of beta chain features in type 1 diabetes. The antigens these receptors bind are not known. Notes on the study in general: Type 1 diabetes patients showed a moderate but significant shortening of TCRB CDR3s in all four CD4+ subsets.

Every bit of the isolated RNA underwent reverse transcription, so sequencing read expressed TCRB transcripts. Generated by immunoSEQ multiplex PCR, the TCRdb table keeps only in-frame clones and is missing some. The data contain approximately 250,000 clones, roughly 16% of them singletons. Source material: naive CD4+ T cells from blood. The source of these receptors is a man aged 25-45 years with type 1 diabetes.

The chain employs TRBV29-1 and TRBJ2-3, with 7 bases matching TRBD2. From germline, CDR1 is SQVTM and CDR2 ANQGSEA. The J segment lost 4 bases and the V segment lost 4 bases, leaving 14 bases of the junction unmatched. CDR3 size: 16 residues. The chain's CDR3 is CSVGQGRHTSADTQYF. The DNA of the CDR3 is TGCAGCGTTGGTCAAGGGAGACATACTAGCGCAGATACGCAGTATTTT.

V and J are TRBV9 and TRBJ1-2; weak D call: TRBD1 (5 bases). V was shortened by 3 bases and J by 4 bases, with 16 bases between the two germline ends. CDR3 length equals 15 residues. Germline V gives CDR1 SGDLS, CDR2 YYNGEE. CDR3 bases: TGTGCCAGCAGCGCTGGGGACGCCCGAGGCTATGGCTACACCTTC. Its protein is CASSAGDARGYGYTF.

The V call is TRBV28, the J call TRBJ2-1, with 7 positions matching TRBD2. In germline, CDR1 is MDHEN, CDR2 SYDVKM. The CDR3 has 15 residues. V shed 7 bases, J shed 4 bases, and the junction held 10 bases outside the gene matches. This CDR3 reads CASTRGPSGYNEQFF. In nucleotides, the CDR3 is TGTGCCAGCACCCGAGGCCCTAGCGGTTACAATGAGCAGTTCTTC.

The rearrangement joins TRBV21-1 to TRBJ2-7; the table's TRBD1 call for D was not verified on the DNA. TRBV21-1 is a known pseudogene. The CDR3 extends over 15 amino acids. DNA for the CDR3: TGTGCCAGCCCTAGTCGGGGACACCGATCCTACGAGCAGTACTTC. Translating it yields CASPSRGHRSYEQYF.

The sample holds a few counts of this clone. The gene calls are TRBV5-1 and TRBJ1-2, with D unresolved. Looked up from germline, CDR1 is SGHRS and CDR2 is YFSETQ. This CDR3 spans 13 amino acids. V was cut by 0 bases and J by 8 bases, with 11 bases left in between. CDR3 loop: CASSLGGAGGYTF. The CDR3 nucleotides are TGCGCCAGCAGCTTGGGCGGTGCGGGAGGCTACACCTTC.

On this clone: Germline and junction disagree at one end, which may indicate a read error. The J gene is TRBJ2-5, the V gene TRBV10-3, with TRBD2 matching over 8 bases. The CDR3 consists of 13 residues. Germline CDR1 is ENHRY and CDR2 is SYGVKD. CDR3 sequence (DNA): TGTGCCATCAGTGGAGTGACTAGCGCCTTAAAAAACTTC. This encodes CAISGVTSALKNF.

This clone was seen a few times. The rearrangement uses TRBV29-1 and TRBJ2-1, with 12 bases aligning to TRBD2. Germline-derived CDR1 and CDR2 are SQVTM and ANQGSEA. The CDR3 has 13 residues. V gave up 7 bases and J gave up 5 bases; unmatched junction bases: 3. CDR3 sequence reads: CSASGRADNEQFF. The CDR3 DNA is TGCAGCGCTAGCGGGAGGGCCGACAATGAGCAGTTCTTC.

There are a few counts of this clone. The chain uses TRBV13 and TRBJ2-1; perhaps TRBD2 as D (5 bases). This CDR3 contains 16 residues. CDR1 PRHDT and CDR2 FYEKMQ come from the germline V gene (reference sequence). Trimming stripped 5 bases from V and 5 bases from J, with 19 bases between. As DNA, the CDR3 is TGTGCCAGCAGCGCGGGCGGGCCTAGCCGGCACAATGAGCAGTTCTTC. Its protein is CASSAGGPSRHNEQFF.

This clone was counted between two and nine times. The V and J genes are TRBV2 and TRBJ2-3; D gene unclear. Germline V lookup: CDR1 SNHLY, CDR2 FYNNEI. The CDR3 runs to 14 residues. Trimming left V 10 bases short and J 1 base short, with 15 bases between. CDR3 region: CATLPPSGTDTQYF. In nucleotides, the CDR3 is TGTGCCACCCTACCCCCTTCAGGCACAGATACGCAGTATTTT.

This clone was observed a handful of times. The rearrangement joins TRBV7-2 to TRBJ1-1, with D possibly TRBD1 on 5 matching bases. The germline V and J ends were trimmed by 4 bases and 5 bases, with 14 bases remaining between them. Germline CDR1 and CDR2: SGHTA and FQGNSA. The CDR3 runs 14 residues. The CDR3 is CASSSLLQVTEAFF. The CDR3 nucleotides are TGTGCCAGCAGCTCCCTACTACAGGTAACTGAAGCTTTCTTT.